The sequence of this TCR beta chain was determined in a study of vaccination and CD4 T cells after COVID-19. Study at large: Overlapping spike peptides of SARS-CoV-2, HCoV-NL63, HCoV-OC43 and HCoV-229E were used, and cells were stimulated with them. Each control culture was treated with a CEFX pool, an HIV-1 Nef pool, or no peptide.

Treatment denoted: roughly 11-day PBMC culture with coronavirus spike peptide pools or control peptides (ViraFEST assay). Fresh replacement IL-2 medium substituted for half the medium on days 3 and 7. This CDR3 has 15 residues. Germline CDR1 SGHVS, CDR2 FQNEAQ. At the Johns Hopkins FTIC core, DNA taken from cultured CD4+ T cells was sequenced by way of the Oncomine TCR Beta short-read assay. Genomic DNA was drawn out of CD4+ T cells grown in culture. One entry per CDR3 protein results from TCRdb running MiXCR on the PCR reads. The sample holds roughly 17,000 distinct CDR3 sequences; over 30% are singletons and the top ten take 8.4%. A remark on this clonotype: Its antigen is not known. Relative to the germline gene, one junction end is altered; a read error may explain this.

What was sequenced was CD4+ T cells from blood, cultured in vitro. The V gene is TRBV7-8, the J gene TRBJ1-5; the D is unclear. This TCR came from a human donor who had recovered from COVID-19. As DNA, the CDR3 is TGTGCCAGCAGCTTATCGGGTCAGGTTGCTCAGCCCCGGCATTTT. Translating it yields CASSLSGQVAQPRHF.